The 13 T cell receptor beta chains below were found in one sample sequenced in a study of T-cell reconstitution after alpha-beta-depleted transplantation in children. A TCRbeta library incorporating unique molecular identifiers was prepared. A single record per CDR3 protein comes from TCRdb applying MiXCR to the PCR reads. In the table there are just under 350,000 distinct CDR3 sequences, 15% to 20% of which are singletons. The sample was PBMCs, mostly from graft donor cells, taken 360 days after TCRalphabeta/CD19-depleted stem cell transplant. The receptor source for this set is a male patient between 2 and 15 years old who had a stem cell transplant for acute lymphoblastic leukemia, so the T cells may come from the graft donor.

This clonotype was seen many times. The CDR3 sequence: CATSANVLAGYNEQFF. As DNA, the CDR3 is TGTGCCACCAGTGCAAACGTACTAGCGGGATACAATGAGCAGTTCTTC. The chain recombines TRBV24-1 with TRBJ2-1; 10 bases agree with TRBD2. Per the germline V gene, CDR1 is KGHDR and CDR2 is SFDVKD. J gave up 4 bases and V 5 bases, and 7 bases lay outside the gene matches. The CDR3 extends over 16 amino acids.

This clonotype was detected a few times. An end of the junction does not agree with germline; a read error may underlie this. V gene TRBV4-2 combines with J gene TRBJ2-7; D may be TRBD1 (5 bases). From germline, CDR1 is LGHNA and CDR2 YNFKEQ. The CDR3 runs 12 residues. The CDR3 spells CASSQVNRPMTF. The CDR3 region has the DNA TGTGCCAGCAGCCAAGTCAACAGGCCTATGACCTTC.

The rearrangement uses TRBV9 and TRBJ2-2; no definite D call. CDR3 size: 13 residues. The V gene lost 1 base and the J gene lost 6 bases, with 7 bases spanning the gap. Germline V gene lookup returns CDR1 SGDLS and CDR2 YYNGEE. Written as DNA, the CDR3 is TGTGCCAGCAGCGTAAATCCCCCCGGGGAGCTGTTTTTT. Translating it yields CASSVNPPGELFF. Full variable domain (rest looked up from reference TRBV9 and TRBJ2-2): DSGVTQTPKHLITATGQRVTLRCSPRSGDLSVYWYQQSLDQGLQFLIQYYNGEERAKGNILERFSAQQFPDLHSELNLSSLELGDSALYFCASSVNPPGELFFGEGSRLTVL.

V and J are TRBV5-1 and TRBJ2-2; D not certain. Germline values: CDR1 SGHRS, CDR2 YFSETQ. The CDR3 length is 14 residues. Between the trimmed V and J ends, which lost 3 bases and 0 bases, there was a span of 6 bases. The CDR3 nucleotides read TGCGCCAGCAGCTCCGACCCGAACACCGGGGAGCTGTTTTTT. Translating it yields CASSSDPNTGELFF.

The chain employs TRBV5-1 and TRBJ1-1, with 10 positions matching TRBD1. Germline V gene lookup returns CDR1 SGHRS and CDR2 YFSETQ. The V and J ends lost 1 base and 0 bases, in that order; junction bases with no gene match: 15. CDR3 length: 20 amino acids. CDR3 nucleotide sequence: TGCGCCAGCAGCTTGCCGATCGCGGCCGGGACAGGGGACATGAACACTGAAGCTTTCTTT. Its protein is CASSLPIAAGTGDMNTEAFF.

The V call is TRBV12-3 or TRBV12-4, the J call TRBJ1-3; weak D call: TRBD1 (5 bases). The V gene lost 5 bases and the J gene lost 0 bases, with 11 bases spanning the gap. The length of the CDR3 is 15 residues. The CDR3 is CASSPYRYSGNTIYF. DNA for the CDR3: TGTGCCAGCAGTCCGTACAGGTACTCTGGAAACACCATATATTTT.

The J gene is TRBJ2-1, the V gene TRBV7-2; 8 bases line up with TRBD2. V dropped 6 bases and J dropped 7; count of bases not matched to a gene: 8. Germline V lookup: CDR1 SGHTA, CDR2 FQGNSA. This CDR3 has 14 amino acids. In DNA form, the CDR3 reads TGTGCCAGCAGTTACTCAGCGGGAGTGAATGAGCAGTTCTTC. Translated: CASSYSAGVNEQFF.

This clonotype has more than one count but fewer than ten. CDR3 in amino acids: CSARDLGKGTDTQYF. The CDR3 region has the DNA TGCAGTGCTAGAGATTTAGGAAAGGGAACAGATACGCAGTATTTT. The chain has TRBV20-1 and TRBJ2-3; D is uncertain. Per the germline V gene, CDR1 is DFQATT and CDR2 is SNEGSKA (reference sequence). Trimming took 0 bases from V and 3 from J, leaving 13 bases between them. The CDR3 runs 15 residues.

This clonotype was seen more than once but under ten times. Written as DNA, the CDR3 is TGTGCCACCAGCCTTGCTCAGGGGGCACCCAAAAACATTCAGTACTTC. This encodes CATSLAQGAPKNIQYF. The gene calls are TRBV15 and TRBJ2-4; TRBD1 matches at 8 bases. CDR3 size: 16 residues. Germline V gives CDR1 LNHNV, CDR2 YYDKDF (reference sequence). J gave up 2 bases and V 5 bases, and 8 bases lay outside the gene matches.

This clonotype was found a few times. V usage is TRBV10-3 and J usage is TRBJ2-1; D is uncertain. CDR3 size: 14 residues. V gave up 0 bases and J gave up 5 bases, with 8 bases separating them. In germline, CDR1 is ENHRY, CDR2 SYGVKD. The CDR3 reads CAISESRLNNEQFF. In DNA form, the CDR3 reads TGTGCCATCAGTGAGTCTCGGCTAAACAATGAGCAGTTCTTC.

The J gene is TRBJ2-2, the V gene TRBV7-9; the D gene is possibly TRBD2 (6 bases). This CDR3 region has 16 residues. V shed 5 bases and J shed 0 bases, with 13 bases lying between them. Germline loops: CDR1 SEHNR, CDR2 FQNEAQ (reference sequence). CDR3 DNA: TGTGCCAGCAGCCCCCCTAGCGATTCGAACACCGGGGAGCTGTTTTTT. It translates to CASSPPSDSNTGELFF.

This clonotype was detected many times. This chain links TRBV5-1 with TRBJ1-2; D gene ambiguous. V was trimmed by 0 bases and J by 6 bases, leaving 6 bases between them. The germline V gene encodes CDR1 SGHRS and CDR2 YFSETQ. The CDR3 totals 12 residues. CDR3 nucleotides: TGCGCCAGCAGCTTGGAGGGTGATGGCTACACCTTC. Translating gives CASSLEGDGYTF. The entire variable domain, with the rest obtained from reference TRBV5-1 and TRBJ1-2, is as follows: KAGVTQTPRYLIKTRGQQVTLSCSPISGHRSVSWYQQTPGQGLQFLFEYFSETQRNKGNFPGRFSGRQFSNSRSEMNVSTLELGDSALYLCASSLEGDGYTFGSGTRLTVV.

This clonotype was observed a handful of times. This chain joins TRBV11-3 and TRBJ2-3; D may be TRBD2 (6 bases). The V gene lost 8 bases and the J gene lost 6 bases, with 15 bases spanning the gap. CDR1 is SGHNT, CDR2 YENEEA, per germline. This CDR3 has 13 amino acids. The chain's CDR3 is CASGTGGLDTQYF. The CDR3 DNA is TGTGCCAGCGGGACCGGGGGACTTGATACGCAGTATTTT. Drawing the rest from reference TRBV11-3 and TRBJ2-3, the complete variable domain is EAGVVQSPRYKIIEKKQPVAFWCNPISGHNTLYWYLQNLGQGPELLIRYENEEAVDDSQLPKDRFSAERLKGVDSTLKIQPAELGDSAVYLCASGTGGLDTQYFGPGTRLTVL.